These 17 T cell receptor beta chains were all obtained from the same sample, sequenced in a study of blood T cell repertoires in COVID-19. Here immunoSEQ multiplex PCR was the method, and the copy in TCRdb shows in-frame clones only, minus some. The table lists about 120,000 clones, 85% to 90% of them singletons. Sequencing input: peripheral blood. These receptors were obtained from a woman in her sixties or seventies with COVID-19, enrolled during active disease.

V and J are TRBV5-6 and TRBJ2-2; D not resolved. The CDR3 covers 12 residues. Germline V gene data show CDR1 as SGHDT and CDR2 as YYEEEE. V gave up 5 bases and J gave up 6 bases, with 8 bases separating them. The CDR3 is CASSYGSGELFF. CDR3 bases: TGTGCCAGCAGTTATGGCTCCGGGGAGCTGTTTTTT.

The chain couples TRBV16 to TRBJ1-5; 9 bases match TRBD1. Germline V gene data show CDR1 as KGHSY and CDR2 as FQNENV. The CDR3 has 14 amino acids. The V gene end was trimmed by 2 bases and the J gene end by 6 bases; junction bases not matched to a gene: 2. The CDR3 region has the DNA TGTGCCAGCAGCCAAGGGACAGGGAGTCAGCCCCAGCATTTT. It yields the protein CASSQGTGSQPQHF.

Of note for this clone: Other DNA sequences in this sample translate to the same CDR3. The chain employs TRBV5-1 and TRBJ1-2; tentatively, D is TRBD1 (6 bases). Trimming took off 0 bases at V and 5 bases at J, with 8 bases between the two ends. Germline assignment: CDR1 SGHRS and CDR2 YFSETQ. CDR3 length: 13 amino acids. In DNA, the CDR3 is TGCGCCAGCAGCTTGGACAGGGAATATGGCTACACCTTC. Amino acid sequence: CASSLDREYGYTF.

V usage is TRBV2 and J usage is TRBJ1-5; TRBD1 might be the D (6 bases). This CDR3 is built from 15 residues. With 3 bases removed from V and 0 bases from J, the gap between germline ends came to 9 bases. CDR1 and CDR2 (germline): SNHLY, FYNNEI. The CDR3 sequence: CASSDGGYSNQPQHF. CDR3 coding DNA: TGTGCCAGCAGTGATGGGGGCTATAGCAATCAGCCCCAGCATTTT.

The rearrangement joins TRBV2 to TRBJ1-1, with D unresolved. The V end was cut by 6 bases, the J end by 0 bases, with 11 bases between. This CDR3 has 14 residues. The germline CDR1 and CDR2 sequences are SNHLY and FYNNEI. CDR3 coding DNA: TGTGCCAGCAGAGGCAGACTCATGAACACTGAAGCTTTCTTT. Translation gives CASRGRLMNTEAFF.

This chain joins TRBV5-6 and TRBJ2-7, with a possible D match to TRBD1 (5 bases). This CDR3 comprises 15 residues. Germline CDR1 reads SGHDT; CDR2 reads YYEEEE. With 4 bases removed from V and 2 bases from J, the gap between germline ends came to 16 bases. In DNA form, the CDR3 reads TGTGCCAGCAGCCCGAACCCAGGGATGGCCTACGAGCAGTACTTC. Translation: CASSPNPGMAYEQYF.

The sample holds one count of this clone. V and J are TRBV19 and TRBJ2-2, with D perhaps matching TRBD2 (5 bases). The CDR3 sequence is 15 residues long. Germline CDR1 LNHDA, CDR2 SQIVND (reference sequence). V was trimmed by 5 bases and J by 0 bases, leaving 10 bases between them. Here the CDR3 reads CASSFGLANTGELFF. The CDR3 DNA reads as TGTGCCAGTAGTTTCGGACTGGCGAACACCGGGGAGCTGTTTTTT.

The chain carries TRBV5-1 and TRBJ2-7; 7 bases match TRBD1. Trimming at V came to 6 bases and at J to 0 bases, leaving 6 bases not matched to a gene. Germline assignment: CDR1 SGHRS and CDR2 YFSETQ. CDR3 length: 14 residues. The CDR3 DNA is TGCGCCAGCAATCAACAGGGGAGCTCCTACGAGCAGTACTTC. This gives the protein CASNQQGSSYEQYF.

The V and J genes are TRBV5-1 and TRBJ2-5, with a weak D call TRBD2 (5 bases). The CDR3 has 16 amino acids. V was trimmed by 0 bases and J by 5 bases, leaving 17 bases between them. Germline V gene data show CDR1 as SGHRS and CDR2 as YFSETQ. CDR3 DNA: TGCGCCAGCAGCTTGGCCCAACAGCCAAGAGGGGAGACCCAGTACTTC. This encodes CASSLAQQPRGETQYF. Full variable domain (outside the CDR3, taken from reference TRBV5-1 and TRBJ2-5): KAGVTQTPRYLIKTRGQQVTLSCSPISGHRSVSWYQQTPGQGLQFLFEYFSETQRNKGNFPGRFSGRQFSNSRSEMNVSTLELGDSALYLCASSLAQQPRGETQYFGPGTRLLVL.

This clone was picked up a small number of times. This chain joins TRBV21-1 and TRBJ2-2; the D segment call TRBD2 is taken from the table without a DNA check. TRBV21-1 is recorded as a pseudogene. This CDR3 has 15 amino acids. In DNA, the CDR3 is TGTGCCAGCCTCCCAAGCGGGGGGGTGACCGGGGAGCTGTTTTTT. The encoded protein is CASLPSGGVTGELFF.

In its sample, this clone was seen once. CDR3: CAISPGTDPLEQYF. CDR3 coding DNA: TGTGCCATCAGTCCCGGGACAGATCCGCTCGAGCAGTACTTC. The rearrangement uses TRBV10-3 and TRBJ2-7; TRBD1 agrees at 7 bases. The germline gives CDR1 ENHRY, CDR2 SYGVKD. This CDR3 has 14 residues. V shed 5 bases and J 6 bases; nucleotides not matched to a gene: 10.

The CDR3 nucleotides are TGTGCCAGTCCGCCAGGGGGCATTTCCAGCTCCTACGAGCAGTACTTC. Its translation is CASPPGGISSSYEQYF. V usage is TRBV7-9 and J usage is TRBJ2-7; 8 nucleotides agree with TRBD1. With 9 bases clipped from V and 0 bases from J, the junction kept 13 bases outside the gene matches. CDR3 length equals 16 residues. Germline lookup yields CDR1 SEHNR and CDR2 FQNEAQ (reference sequence).

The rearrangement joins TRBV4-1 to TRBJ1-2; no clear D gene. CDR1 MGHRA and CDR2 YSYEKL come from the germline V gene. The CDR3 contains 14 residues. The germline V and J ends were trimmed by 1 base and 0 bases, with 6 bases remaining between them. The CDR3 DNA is TGCGCCAGCAGCCAAGGGAGAACTAACTATGGCTACACCTTC. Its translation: CASSQGRTNYGYTF.

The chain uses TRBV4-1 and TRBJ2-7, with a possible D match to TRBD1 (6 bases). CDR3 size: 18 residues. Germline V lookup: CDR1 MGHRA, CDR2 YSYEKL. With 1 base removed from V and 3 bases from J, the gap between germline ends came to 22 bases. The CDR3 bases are TGCGCCAGCAGCCAAGGCTCGTTACAGGGTAGGCTTATCTACGAGCAGTACTTC. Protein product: CASSQGSLQGRLIYEQYF.

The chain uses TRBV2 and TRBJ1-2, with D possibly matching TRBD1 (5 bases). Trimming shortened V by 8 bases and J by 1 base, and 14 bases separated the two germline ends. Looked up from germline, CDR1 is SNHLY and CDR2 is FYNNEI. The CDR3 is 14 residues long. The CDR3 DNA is TGTGCCAGCTGTAGGACACGCGGTAACTATGGCTACACCTTC. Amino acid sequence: CASCRTRGNYGYTF.

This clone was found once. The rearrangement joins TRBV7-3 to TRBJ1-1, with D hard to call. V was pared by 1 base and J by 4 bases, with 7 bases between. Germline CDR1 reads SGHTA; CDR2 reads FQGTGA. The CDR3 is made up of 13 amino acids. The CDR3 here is CASSLSQSTEAFF. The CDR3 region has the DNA TGTGCCAGCAGCTTAAGTCAGTCCACTGAAGCTTTCTTT. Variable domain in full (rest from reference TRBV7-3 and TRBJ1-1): GAGVSQTPSNKVTEKGKYVELRCDPISGHTALYWYRQSLGQGPEFLIYFQGTGAADDSGLPNDRFFAVRPEGSVSTLKIQRTERGDSAVYLCASSLSQSTEAFFGQGTRLTVV.

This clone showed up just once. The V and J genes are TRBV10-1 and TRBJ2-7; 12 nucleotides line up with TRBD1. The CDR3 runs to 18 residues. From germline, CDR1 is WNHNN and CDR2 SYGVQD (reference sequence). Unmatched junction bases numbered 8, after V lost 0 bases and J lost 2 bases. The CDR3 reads CASSESRDRGRGTYEQYF. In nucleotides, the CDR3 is TGCGCCAGCAGTGAGTCGAGGGACAGGGGGCGCGGGACCTACGAGCAGTACTTC.